This entry describes one TCR beta chain. PCR primers comprised 60 Vbeta and 13 Jbeta primers. Sequenced by immunoSEQ multiplex PCR; TCRdb stores in-frame clones only, minus some. Recorded for this sample: more than 30,000 clones. The sample belongs to a study of cytomegalovirus exposure and HLA in healthy donors. The CDR3 runs to 15 residues. The clonotype comes from a middle-aged man in good health and CMV-seropositive. This chain joins TRBV21-1 and TRBJ1-5; the D call in the table, TRBD1, was not verified against the DNA. TRBV21-1 is assigned pseudogene status. The sample taken for sequencing was PBMCs. The CDR3 spells CASSKGRQDNQPQHF. CDR3 DNA sequence: TGTGCCAGCAGCAAAGGAAGACAAGACAATCAGCCCCAGCATTTT.